This T cell receptor beta chain was observed in a study of OX40 agonist ivuxolimab in advanced cancers. Germline V CDR1 and CDR2: DFQATT, SNEGSKA (reference sequence). This CDR3 spans 11 amino acids. With 3 bases removed from V and 8 bases from J, the gap between germline ends came to 7 bases. Assay: immunoSEQ multiplex PCR; the TCRdb copy retains only in-frame clones and omits some. The sample has 85,000 to 130,000 clones; about nine tenths are singletons. The V and J genes are TRBV20-1 and TRBJ1-4; no reliable D call. Sequenced material: CD4+ or CD8+ T cells sorted from blood, taken in a trial of the OX40 agonist ivuxolimab. The source of this sequence is an adult with an advanced solid tumor such as melanoma, head and neck, liver or kidney cancer. This CDR3 is CSARLGEKLFF. For the CDR3, the DNA is TGCAGTGCTAGGCTGGGGGAAAAACTGTTTTTT.